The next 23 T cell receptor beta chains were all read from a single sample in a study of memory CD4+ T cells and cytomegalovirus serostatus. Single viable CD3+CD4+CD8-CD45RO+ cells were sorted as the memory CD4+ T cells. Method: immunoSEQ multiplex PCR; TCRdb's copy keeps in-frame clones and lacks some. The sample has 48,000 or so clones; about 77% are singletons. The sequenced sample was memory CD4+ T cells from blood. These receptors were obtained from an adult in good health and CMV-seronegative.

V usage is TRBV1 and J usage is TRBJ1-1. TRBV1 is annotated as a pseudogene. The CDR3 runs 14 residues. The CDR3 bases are TGCACCAGCAGCCCCCGGTCGGGAAGAAAAGAAGCTTTCTTT. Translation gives CTSSPRSGRKEAFF.

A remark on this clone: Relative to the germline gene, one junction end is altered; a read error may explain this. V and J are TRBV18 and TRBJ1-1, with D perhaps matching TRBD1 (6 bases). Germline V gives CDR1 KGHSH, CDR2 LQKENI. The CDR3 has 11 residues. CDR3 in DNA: TGTGCCCGCTCACAACAGGGTGAAGCTTTCTTT. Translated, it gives CARSQQGEAFF.

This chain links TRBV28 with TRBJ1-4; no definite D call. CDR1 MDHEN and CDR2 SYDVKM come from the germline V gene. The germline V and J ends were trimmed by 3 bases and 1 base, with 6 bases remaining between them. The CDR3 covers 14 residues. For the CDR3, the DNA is TGTGCCAGCAGTTTGGCCAGAACTAATGAAAAACTGTTTTTT. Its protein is CASSLARTNEKLFF. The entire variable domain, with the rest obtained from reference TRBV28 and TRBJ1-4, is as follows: DVKVTQSSRYLVKRTGEKVFLECVQDMDHENMFWYRQDPGLGLRLIYFSYDVKMKEKGDIPEGYSVSREKKERFSLILESASTNQTSMYLCASSLARTNEKLFFGSGTQLSVL.

CDR3: CASSSGTGMNTEAFF. Here the CDR3 DNA reads TGCGCCAGCAGCTCCGGGACAGGGATGAACACTGAAGCTTTCTTT. The chain has TRBV5-1 and TRBJ1-1, with 9 bases identical to TRBD1. The trim removed 3 bases at V and 0 bases at J, leaving 3 bases unmatched. Germline V gene data show CDR1 as SGHRS and CDR2 as YFSETQ. This CDR3 contains 15 residues.

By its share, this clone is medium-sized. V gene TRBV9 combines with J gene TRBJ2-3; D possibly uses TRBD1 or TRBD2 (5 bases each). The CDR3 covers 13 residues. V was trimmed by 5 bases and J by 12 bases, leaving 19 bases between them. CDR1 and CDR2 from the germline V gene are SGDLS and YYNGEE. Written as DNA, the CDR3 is TGTGCCAGCAGGGGGGTCACAGGTCATTATCAGTATTTT. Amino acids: CASRGVTGHYQYF.

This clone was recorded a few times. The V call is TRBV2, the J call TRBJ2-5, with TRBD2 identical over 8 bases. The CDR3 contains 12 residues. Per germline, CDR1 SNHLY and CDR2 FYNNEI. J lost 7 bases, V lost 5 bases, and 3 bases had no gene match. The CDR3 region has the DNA TGTGCCAGCAGTATACGGGGGGGGACCCAGTACTTC. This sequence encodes CASSIRGGTQYF.

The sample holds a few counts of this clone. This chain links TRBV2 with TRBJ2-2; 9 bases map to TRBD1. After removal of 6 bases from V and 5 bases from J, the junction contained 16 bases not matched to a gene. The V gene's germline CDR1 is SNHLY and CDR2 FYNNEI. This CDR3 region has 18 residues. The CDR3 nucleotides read TGTGCCAGCAGCGCCACAGGGGGCCGGGAGACGAGTACCGGGGAGCTGTTTTTT. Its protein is CASSATGGRETSTGELFF. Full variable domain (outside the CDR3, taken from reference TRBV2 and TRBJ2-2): EPEVTQTPSHQVTQMGQEVILRCVPISNHLYFYWYRQILGQKVEFLVSFYNNEISEKSEIFDDQFSVERPDGSNFTLKIRSTKLEDSAMYFCASSATGGRETSTGELFFGEGSRLTVL.

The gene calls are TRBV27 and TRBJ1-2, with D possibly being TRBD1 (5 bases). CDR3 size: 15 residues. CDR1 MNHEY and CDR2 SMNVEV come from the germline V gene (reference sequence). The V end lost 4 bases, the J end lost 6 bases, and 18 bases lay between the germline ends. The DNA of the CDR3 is TGTGCCAGCAGTTCTCCCTCCGACAGCCAGAATGGCTACACCTTC. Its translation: CASSSPSDSQNGYTF.

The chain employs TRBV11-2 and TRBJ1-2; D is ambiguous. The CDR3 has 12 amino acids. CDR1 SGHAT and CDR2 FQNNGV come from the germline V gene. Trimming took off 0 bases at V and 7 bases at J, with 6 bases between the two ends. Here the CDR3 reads CASSLEGGGYTF. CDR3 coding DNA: TGTGCCAGCAGCTTAGAGGGTGGTGGCTACACCTTC.

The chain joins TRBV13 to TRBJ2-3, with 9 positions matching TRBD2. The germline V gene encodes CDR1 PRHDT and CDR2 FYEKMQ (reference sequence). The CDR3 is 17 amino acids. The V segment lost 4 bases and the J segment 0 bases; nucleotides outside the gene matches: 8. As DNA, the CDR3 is TGTGCCAGCAGCTACTTTGAGACTAGCGGCAGCACAGATACGCAGTATTTT. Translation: CASSYFETSGSTDTQYF.

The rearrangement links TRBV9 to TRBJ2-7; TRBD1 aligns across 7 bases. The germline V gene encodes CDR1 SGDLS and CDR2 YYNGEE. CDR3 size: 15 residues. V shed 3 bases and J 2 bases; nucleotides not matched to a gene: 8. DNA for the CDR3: TGTGCCAGCAGCGACGACAGGGAGTTGGCCTACGAGCAGTACTTC. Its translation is CASSDDRELAYEQYF.

The CDR3: CASSLSGKQGYTF. CDR3 coding DNA: TGTGCCAGCAGCCTTTCAGGGAAGCAGGGCTACACCTTC. The V call is TRBV7-8, the J call TRBJ1-2, with D perhaps TRBD1 (5 bases). In germline, CDR1 is SGHVS, CDR2 FQNEAQ. With 5 bases removed from V and 8 bases from J, the gap between germline ends came to 15 bases. The CDR3 has 13 amino acids.

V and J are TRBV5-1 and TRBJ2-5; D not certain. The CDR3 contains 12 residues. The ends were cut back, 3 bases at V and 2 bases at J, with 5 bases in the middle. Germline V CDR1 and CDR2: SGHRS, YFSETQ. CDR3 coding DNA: TGCGCCAGCAGCTACGGGCAAGAGACCCAGTACTTC. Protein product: CASSYGQETQYF.

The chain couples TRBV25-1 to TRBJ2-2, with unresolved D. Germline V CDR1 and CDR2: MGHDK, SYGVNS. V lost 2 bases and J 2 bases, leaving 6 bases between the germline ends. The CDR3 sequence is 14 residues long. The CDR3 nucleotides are TGTGCCAGCAGTGAACAGGTTAACACCGGGGAGCTGTTTTTT. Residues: CASSEQVNTGELFF.

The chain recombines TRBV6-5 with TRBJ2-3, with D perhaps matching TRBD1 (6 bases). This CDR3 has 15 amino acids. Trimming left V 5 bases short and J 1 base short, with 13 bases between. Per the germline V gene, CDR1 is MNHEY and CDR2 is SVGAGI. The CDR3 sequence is CASSNGQRRTDTQYF. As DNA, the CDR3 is TGTGCCAGCAGTAATGGACAGCGACGCACAGATACGCAGTATTTT.

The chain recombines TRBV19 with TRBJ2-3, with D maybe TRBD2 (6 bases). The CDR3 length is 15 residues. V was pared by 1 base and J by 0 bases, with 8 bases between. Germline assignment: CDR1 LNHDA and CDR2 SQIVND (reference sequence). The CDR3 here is CASSIVAVSTDTQYF. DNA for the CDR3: TGTGCCAGTAGTATAGTAGCGGTTAGCACAGATACGCAGTATTTT.

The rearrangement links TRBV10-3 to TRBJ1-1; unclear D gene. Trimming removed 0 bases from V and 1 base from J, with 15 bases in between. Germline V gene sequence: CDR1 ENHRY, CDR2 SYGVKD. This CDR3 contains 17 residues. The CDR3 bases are TGTGCCATCAGTGAGTCAGAAGCGGGGAGGTCGAACACTGAAGCTTTCTTT. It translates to CAISESEAGRSNTEAFF.

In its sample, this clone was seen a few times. CDR3: CAISPTENTEAFF. The CDR3 nucleotides are TGTGCCATCAGCCCGACGGAGAACACTGAAGCTTTCTTT. The chain joins TRBV10-3 to TRBJ1-1; unclear D gene. The V and J ends lost 6 bases and 1 base respectively, with 9 bases between them. CDR1 is ENHRY and CDR2 is SYGVKD in the germline V gene. This CDR3 is 13 amino acids long.

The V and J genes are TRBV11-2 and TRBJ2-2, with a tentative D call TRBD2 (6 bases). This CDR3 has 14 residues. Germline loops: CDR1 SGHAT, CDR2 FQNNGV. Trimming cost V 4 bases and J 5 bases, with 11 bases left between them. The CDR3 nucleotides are TGTGCCAGCAGCTCGGAGGGCCAGACCGGGGAGCTGTTTTTT. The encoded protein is CASSSEGQTGELFF. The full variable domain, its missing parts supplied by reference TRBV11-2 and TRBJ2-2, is EAGVAQSPRYKIIEKRQSVAFWCNPISGHATLYWYQQILGQGPKLLIQFQNNGVVDDSQLPKDRFSAERLKGVDSTLKIQPAKLEDSAVYLCASSSEGQTGELFFGEGSRLTVL.

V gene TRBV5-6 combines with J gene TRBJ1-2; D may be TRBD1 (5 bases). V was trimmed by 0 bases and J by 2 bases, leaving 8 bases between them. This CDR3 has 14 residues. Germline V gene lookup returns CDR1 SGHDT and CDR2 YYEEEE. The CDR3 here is CASSLVGVNYGYTF. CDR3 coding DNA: TGTGCCAGCAGCTTGGTAGGGGTGAACTATGGCTACACCTTC.

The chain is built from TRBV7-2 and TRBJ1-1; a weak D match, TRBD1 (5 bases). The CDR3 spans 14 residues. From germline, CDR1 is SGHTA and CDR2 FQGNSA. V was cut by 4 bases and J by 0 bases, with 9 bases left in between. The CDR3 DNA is TGTGCCAGCAGCTGGGGACCTATGAACACTGAAGCTTTCTTT. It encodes CASSWGPMNTEAFF. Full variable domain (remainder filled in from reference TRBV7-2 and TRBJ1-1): GAGVSQSPSNKVTEKGKDVELRCDPISGHTALYWYRQSLGQGLEFLIYFQGNSAPDKSGLPSDRFSAERTGGSVSTLTIQRTQQEDSAVYLCASSWGPMNTEAFFGQGTRLTVV.

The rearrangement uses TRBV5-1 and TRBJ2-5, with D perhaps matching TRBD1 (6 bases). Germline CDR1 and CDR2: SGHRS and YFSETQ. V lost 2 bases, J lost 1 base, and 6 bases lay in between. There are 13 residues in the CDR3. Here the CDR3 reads CASSLGGQETQYF. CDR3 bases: TGCGCCAGCAGCTTAGGGGGCCAAGAGACCCAGTACTTC.

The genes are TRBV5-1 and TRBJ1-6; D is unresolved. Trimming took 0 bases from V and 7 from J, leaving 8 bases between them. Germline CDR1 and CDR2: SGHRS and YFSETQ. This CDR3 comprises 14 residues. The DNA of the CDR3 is TGCGCCAGCAGCTTGGGGGTCGGAAATTCACCCCTCCACTTT. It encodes CASSLGVGNSPLHF.